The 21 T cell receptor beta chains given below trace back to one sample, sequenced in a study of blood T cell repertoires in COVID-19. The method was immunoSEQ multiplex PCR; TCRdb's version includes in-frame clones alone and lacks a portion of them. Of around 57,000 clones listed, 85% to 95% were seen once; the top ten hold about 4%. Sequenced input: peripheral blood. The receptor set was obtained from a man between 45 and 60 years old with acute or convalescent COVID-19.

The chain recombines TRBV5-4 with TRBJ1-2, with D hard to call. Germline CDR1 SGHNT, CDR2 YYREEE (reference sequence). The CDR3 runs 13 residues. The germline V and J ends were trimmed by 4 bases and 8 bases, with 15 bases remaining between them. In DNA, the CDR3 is TGTGCCAGCAGCCCTCTACTGGAGAAAGGCTACACCTTC. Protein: CASSPLLEKGYTF.

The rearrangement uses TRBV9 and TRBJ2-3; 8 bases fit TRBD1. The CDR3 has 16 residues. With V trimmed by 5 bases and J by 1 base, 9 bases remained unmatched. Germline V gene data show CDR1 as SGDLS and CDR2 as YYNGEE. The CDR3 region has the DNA TGTGCCAGCAGTTTCCCCAGGGGGCGAGGCACAGATACGCAGTATTTT. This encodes CASSFPRGRGTDTQYF.

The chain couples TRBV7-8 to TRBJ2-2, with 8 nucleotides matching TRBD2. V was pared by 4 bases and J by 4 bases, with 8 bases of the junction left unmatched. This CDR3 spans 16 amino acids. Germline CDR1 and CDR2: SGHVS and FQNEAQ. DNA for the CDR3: TGTGCCAGCAGCTCGCCTAGCGGGCAGGTCACCGGGGAGCTGTTTTTT. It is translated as CASSSPSGQVTGELFF.

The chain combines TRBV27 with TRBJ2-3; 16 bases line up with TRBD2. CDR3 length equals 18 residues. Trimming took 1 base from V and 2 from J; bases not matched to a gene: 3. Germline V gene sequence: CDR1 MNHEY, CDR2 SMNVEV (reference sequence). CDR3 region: CASSLLGLAGGPTDTQYF. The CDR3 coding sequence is TGTGCCAGCAGTTTATTGGGACTAGCGGGAGGGCCCACAGATACGCAGTATTTT.

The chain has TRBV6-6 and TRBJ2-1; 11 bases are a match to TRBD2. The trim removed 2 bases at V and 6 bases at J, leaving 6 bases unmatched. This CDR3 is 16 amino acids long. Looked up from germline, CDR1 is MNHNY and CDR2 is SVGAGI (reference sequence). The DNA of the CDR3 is TGTGCCAGCAGTTACAGCCTAGCGGGAGGTGGCAATGAGCAGTTCTTC. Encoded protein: CASSYSLAGGGNEQFF.

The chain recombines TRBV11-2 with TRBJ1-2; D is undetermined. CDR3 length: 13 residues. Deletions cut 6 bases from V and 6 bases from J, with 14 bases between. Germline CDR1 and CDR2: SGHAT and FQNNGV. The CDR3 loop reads CASSKIFRDGYTF. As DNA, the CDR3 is TGTGCCAGCAGTAAGATATTCCGAGATGGCTACACCTTC.

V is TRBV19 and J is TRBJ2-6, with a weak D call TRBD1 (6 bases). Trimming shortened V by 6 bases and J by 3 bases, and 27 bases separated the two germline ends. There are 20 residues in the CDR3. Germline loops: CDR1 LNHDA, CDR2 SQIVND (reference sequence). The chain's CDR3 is CASSGHEGTGKVNGANVLTF. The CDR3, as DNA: TGTGCCAGTAGCGGTCACGAGGGAACAGGGAAGGTCAATGGGGCCAACGTCCTGACTTTC.

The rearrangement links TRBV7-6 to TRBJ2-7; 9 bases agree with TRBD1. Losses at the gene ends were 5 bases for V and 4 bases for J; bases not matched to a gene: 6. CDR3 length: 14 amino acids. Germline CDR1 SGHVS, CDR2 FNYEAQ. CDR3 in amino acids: CASSRQGQGYEQYF. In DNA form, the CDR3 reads TGTGCCAGCAGCCGTCAGGGACAGGGATACGAGCAGTACTTC.

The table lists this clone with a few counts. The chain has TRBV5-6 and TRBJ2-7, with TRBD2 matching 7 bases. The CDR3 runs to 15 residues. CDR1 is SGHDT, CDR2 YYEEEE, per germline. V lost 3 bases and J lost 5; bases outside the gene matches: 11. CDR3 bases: TGTGCCAGCAGCTCGTTGACTAGCTCCATCCACGAGCAGTACTTC. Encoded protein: CASSSLTSSIHEQYF.

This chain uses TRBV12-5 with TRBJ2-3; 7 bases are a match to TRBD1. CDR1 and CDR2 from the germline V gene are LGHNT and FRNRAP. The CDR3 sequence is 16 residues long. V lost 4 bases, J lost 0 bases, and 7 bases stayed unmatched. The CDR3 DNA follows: TGTGCTAGTGGTTGGGAGACAGGGTCTAGCACAGATACGCAGTATTTT. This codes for CASGWETGSSTDTQYF.

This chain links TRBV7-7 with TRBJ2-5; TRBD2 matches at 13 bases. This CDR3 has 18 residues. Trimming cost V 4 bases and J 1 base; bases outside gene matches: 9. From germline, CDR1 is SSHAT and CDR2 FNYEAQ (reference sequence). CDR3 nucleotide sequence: TGTGCCAGCAGCTCTAAACTAGCGGGAGGGCCATTCCAAGAGACCCAGTACTTC. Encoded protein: CASSSKLAGGPFQETQYF.

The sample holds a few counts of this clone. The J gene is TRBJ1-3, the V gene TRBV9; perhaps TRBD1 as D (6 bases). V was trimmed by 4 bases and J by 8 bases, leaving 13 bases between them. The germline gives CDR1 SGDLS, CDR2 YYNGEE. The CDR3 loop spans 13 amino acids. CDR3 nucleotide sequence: TGTGCCAGCAGCCCGACAGGTTCATACACCATATATTTT. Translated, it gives CASSPTGSYTIYF.

The CDR3 sequence: CATSALYTGELFF. CDR3 bases: TGTGCCACCAGTGCCCTATACACCGGGGAGCTGTTTTTT. V is TRBV24-1 and J is TRBJ2-2; D is undetermined. This CDR3 has 13 residues. Germline V CDR1 and CDR2: KGHDR, SFDVKD. Trimming stripped 5 bases from V and 3 bases from J, with 6 bases between.

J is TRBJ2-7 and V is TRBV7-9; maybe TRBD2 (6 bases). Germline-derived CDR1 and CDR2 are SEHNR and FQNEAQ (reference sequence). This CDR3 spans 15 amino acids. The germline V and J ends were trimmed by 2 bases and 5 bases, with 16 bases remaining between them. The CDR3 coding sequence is TGTGCCAGCAGCTTACGTGGGACTCGCAGGGACGAGCAGTACTTC. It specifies CASSLRGTRRDEQYF.

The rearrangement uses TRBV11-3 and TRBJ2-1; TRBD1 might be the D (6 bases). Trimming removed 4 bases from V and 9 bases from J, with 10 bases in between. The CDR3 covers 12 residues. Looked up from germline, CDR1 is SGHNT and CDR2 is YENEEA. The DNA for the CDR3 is TGTGCCAGCAGCTCTTCAGGGGTTGAGCAGTTCTTC. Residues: CASSSSGVEQFF.

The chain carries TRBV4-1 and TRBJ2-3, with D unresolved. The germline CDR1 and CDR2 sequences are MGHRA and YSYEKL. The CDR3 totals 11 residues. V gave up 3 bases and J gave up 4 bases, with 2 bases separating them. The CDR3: CASSHSDTQYF. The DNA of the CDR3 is TGCGCCAGCAGCCACTCAGATACGCAGTATTTT.

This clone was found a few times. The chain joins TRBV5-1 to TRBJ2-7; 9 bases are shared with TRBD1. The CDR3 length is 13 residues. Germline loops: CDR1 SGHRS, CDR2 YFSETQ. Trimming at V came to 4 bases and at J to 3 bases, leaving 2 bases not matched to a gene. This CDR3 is CASSRDRVYEQYF. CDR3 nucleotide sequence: TGCGCCAGCAGCAGGGACAGGGTCTACGAGCAGTACTTC. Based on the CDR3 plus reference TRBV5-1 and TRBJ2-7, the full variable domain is KAGVTQTPRYLIKTRGQQVTLSCSPISGHRSVSWYQQTPGQGLQFLFEYFSETQRNKGNFPGRFSGRQFSNSRSEMNVSTLELGDSALYLCASSRDRVYEQYFGPGTRLTVT.

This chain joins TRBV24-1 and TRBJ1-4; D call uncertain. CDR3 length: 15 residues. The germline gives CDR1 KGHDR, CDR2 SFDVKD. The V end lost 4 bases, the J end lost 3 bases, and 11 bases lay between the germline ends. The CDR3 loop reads CATSDSSVANEKLFF. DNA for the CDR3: TGTGCCACCAGTGACTCGAGTGTCGCTAATGAAAAACTGTTTTTT.

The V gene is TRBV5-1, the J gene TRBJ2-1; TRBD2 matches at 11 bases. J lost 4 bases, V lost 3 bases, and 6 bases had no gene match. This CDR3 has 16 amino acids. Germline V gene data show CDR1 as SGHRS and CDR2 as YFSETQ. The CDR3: CASSSTGLAGYNEQFF. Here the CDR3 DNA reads TGCGCCAGCAGCTCTACTGGACTAGCGGGTTACAATGAGCAGTTCTTC.

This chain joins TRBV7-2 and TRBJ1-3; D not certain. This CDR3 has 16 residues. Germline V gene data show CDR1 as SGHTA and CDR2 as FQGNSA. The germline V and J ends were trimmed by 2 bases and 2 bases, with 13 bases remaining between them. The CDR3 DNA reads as TGTGCCAGCAGCTTACGAGTGGTCGGGACTGGAAACACCATATATTTT. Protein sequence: CASSLRVVGTGNTIYF.

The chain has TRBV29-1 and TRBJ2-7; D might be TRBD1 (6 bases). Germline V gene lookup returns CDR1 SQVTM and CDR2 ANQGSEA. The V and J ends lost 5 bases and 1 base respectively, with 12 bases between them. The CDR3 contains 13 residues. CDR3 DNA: TGCAGCGTTTACAGGGCAGCATCCTACGAGCAGTACTTC. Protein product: CSVYRAASYEQYF.